The source of this T cell receptor beta chain is a study of cytotoxic CD8 clonotypes in ibrutinib-treated CLL (dated by TCRdb to the early 2020s). For the study in its entirety: In this cohort, more than 14 patients were treatment-naive and about a dozen were relapsed/refractory, while 17 to 18 had unmutated IGHV. Partial responses were observed in roughly 24 patients and complete responses in 2; after a median follow-up of around 68 months, remission was maintained in some 14 patients and progression was observed in approximately 12. Samples at response were collected after a median of about 12 months of treatment, with a range of about 6 to 40 months. On average, each sample yielded about 250,000 productive templates and tens of thousands of productive rearrangements. Of the 70 to 90 people in the trial, about 27 had longitudinal samples available. Cryopreserved peripheral blood mononuclear cells were obtained prior to treatment, at the time of response, and at either disease progression or sustained remission. All remission and progressive disease samples were collected while patients were still receiving ibrutinib. What the study reported, not specific to this receptor: Baseline clonality was found to be higher than that of age-matched healthy donors and was strongly correlated with circulating CD8+ T-cell counts. Public clonotypes were rare and either shrank or stayed stable during treatment, and the rise in clonality at ibrutinib response reflected expansion of private clonotypes. Clonality increased at ibrutinib response, stayed stable in sustained remission, and fell back toward baseline at progression. Lymph node repertoires were not examined, and the timing of sampling was not matched between patients in sustained remission and those whose disease progressed.

This clone was seen just once. Its antigen specificity is not known. Base qualities are not recorded, but no much larger clone differs from it by a single base. On a MiSeq, deep resolution sequencing aimed for a depth between 1 in 1 million and 1 in 200,000 T cells, with each clonotype covered approximately 9.2x on average. The immunoSEQ hsTCRB Kit was used to generate the TCR beta libraries. The paper's data handling went like this. The data were analyzed with ImmunoSEQ Analyzer and ImmunoSEQ Data Assistant, and V, D and J gene assignments followed IMGT definitions. Clonality was computed as one minus normalized Shannon entropy of productive rearrangement frequencies, ranging from 0 to 1. Only overrepresented clonotypes making up at least 0.05% of each patient's repertoire were included in the public clonotype analysis. About 13 age-matched healthy donor repertoires from immuneACCESS were used as controls for clonality. The immuneACCESS repertoire file appears here via TCRdb, limited to in-frame rearrangements. These files lack a portion of the clones; in checked studies, under half of the deficit traces to unresolved V genes, and the cause of the others is not known. V and J calls plus clone size are reproduced from that table; the DNA served to infer D and trimming. This sample gives around 70,000 clones in total; 75% to 95% of them show up just once. The ten largest make up under 4% of the sample.

What this sample's time point label stands for: approximately eleven months on ibrutinib. For TCR beta library preparation, around 2.1 micrograms of genomic DNA were extracted from the cryopreserved PBMCs. High-throughput TCR beta sequencing was performed on longitudinal blood samples from CLL patients receiving ibrutinib monotherapy. The patients took part in an open-label, single-center phase 2 trial of ibrutinib monotherapy. The sequence came from a human donor with chronic lymphocytic leukemia. The sequenced sample was PBMCs, obtained after 12 months of ibrutinib treatment.

In nucleotide form, the sequence is TGTGCCAGCAGTTTTGTCGGTATCTGGGAGACCCAGTACTTC. Its translation reads: CASSFVGIWETQYF. The chain is encoded by TRBV28 joined to TRBJ2-5; no D gene can be assigned with confidence. V is reduced by 3 bases and J by 5 bases, leaving a spacing of 13 bases between them. The CDR3 runs 14 residues from the cysteine to the phenylalanine. Only CDR3 DNA is held: 42 bases, read in frame from base 1. CDR1 and CDR2 (MDHEN, SYDVKM) derive from the germline V gene.